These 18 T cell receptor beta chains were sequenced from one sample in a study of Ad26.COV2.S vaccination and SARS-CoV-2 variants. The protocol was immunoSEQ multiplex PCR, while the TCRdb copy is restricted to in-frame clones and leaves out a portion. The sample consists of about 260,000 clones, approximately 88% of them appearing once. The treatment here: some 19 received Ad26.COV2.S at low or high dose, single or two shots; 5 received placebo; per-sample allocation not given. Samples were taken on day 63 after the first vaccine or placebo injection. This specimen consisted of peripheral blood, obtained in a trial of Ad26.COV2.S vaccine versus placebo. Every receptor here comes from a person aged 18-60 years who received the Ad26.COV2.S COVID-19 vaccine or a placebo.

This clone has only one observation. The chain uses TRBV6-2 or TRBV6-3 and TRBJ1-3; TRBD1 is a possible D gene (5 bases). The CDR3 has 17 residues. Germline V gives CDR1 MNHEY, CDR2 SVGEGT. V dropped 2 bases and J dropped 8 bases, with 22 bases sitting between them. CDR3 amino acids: CASSYGESQGRRDTIYF. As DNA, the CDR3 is TGTGCCAGCAGTTACGGTGAATCTCAGGGTCGGCGGGACACCATATATTTT.

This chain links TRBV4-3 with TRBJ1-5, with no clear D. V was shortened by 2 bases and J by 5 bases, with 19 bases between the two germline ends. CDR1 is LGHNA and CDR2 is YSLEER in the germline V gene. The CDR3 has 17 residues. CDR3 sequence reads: CASSQKRITWSHQPQHF. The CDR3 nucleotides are TGCGCCAGCAGCCAAAAAAGGATCACCTGGTCCCATCAGCCCCAGCATTTT.

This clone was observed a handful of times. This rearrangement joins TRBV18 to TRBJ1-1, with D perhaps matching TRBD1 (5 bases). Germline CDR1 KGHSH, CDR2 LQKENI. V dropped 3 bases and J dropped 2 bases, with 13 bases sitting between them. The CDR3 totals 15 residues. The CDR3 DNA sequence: TGTGCCAGCTCACCTCAGGGAAGGTCAAACACTGAAGCTTTCTTT. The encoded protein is CASSPQGRSNTEAFF.

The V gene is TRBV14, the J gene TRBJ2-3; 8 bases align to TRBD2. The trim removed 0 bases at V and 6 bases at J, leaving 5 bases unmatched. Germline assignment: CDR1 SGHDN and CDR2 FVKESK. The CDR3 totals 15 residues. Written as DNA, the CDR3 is TGTGCCAGCAGCCAAGATTTCGGGAGGGGGGATACGCAGTATTTT. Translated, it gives CASSQDFGRGDTQYF.

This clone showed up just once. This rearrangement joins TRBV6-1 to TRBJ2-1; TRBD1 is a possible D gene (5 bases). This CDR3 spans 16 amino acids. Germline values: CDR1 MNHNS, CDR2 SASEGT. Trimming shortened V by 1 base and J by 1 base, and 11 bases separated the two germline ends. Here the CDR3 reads CASSEGVGESYNEQFF. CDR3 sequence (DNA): TGTGCCAGCAGTGAAGGGGTAGGGGAATCCTACAATGAGCAGTTCTTC.

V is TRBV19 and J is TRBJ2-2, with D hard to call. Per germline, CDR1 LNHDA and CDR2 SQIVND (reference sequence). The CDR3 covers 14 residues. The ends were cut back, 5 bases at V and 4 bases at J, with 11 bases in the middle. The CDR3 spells CASSSGSSTGELFF. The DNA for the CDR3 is TGTGCCAGTAGTTCAGGCTCGAGCACCGGGGAGCTGTTTTTT.

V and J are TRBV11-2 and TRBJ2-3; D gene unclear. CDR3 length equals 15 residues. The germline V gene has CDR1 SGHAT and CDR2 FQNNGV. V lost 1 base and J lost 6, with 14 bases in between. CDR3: CASSLVRDSRDTQYF. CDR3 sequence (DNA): TGTGCCAGCAGCTTAGTACGCGACTCGCGGGATACGCAGTATTTT.

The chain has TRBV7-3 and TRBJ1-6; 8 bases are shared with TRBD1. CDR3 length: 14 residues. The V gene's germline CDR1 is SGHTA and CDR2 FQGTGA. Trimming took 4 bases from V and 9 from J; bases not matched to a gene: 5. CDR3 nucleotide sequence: TGTGCCAGCAGCTCGACAGGGGCGGGTTCACCCCTCCACTTT. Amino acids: CASSSTGAGSPLHF.

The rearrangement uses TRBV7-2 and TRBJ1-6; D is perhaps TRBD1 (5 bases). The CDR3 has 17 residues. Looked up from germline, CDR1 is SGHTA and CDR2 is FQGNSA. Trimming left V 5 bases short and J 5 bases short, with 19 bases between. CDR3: CASSLSGQGTNNSPLHF. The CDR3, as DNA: TGTGCCAGCAGCCTTAGTGGGCAGGGAACGAATAATTCACCCCTCCACTTT.

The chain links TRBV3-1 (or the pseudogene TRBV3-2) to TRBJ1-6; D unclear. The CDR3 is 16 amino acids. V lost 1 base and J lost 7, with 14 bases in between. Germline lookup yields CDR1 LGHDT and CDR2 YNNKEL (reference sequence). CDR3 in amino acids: CASSQGSGSRNSPLHF. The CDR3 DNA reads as TGTGCCAGCAGCCAAGGTTCGGGGAGCAGAAATTCACCCCTCCACTTT.

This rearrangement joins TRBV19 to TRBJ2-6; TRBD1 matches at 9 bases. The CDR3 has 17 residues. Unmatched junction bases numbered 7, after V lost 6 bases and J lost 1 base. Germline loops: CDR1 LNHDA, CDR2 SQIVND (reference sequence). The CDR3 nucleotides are TGTGCCAGTAGCCGGGACAGGGCTTTGTCTGGGGCCAACGTCCTGACTTTC. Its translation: CASSRDRALSGANVLTF.

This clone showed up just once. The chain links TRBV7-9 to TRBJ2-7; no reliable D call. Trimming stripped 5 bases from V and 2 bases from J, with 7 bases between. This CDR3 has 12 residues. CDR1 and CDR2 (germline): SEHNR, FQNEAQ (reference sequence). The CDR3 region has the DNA TGTGCCAGCAGCCAAACAGCCTACGAGCAGTACGTC. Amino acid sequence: CASSQTAYEQYV.

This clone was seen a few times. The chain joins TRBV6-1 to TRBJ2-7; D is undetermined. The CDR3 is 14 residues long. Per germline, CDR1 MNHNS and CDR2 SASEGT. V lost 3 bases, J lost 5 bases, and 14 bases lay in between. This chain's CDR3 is CASSEGSESHEQYF. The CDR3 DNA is TGTGCCAGCAGTGAGGGGTCAGAATCCCACGAGCAGTACTTC.

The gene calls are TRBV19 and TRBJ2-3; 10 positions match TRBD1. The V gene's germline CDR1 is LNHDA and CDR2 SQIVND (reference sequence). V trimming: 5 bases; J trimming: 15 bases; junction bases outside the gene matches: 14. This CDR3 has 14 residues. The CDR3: CASSAYPSGTGVYF. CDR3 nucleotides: TGTGCCAGTAGTGCCTACCCCTCCGGGACAGGGGTTTATTTT. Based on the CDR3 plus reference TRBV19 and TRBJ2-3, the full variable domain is DGGITQSPKYLFRKEGQNVTLSCEQNLNHDAMYWYRQDPGQGLRLIYYSQIVNDFQKGDIAEGYSVSREKKESFPLTVTSAQKNPTAFYLCASSAYPSGTGVYFGPGTRLTVL.

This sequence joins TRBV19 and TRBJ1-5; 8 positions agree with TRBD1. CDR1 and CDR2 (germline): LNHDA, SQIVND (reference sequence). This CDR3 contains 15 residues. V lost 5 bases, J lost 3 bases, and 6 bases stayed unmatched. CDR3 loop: CASSSIRGPNQPQHF. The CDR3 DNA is TGTGCCAGTAGTTCCATCAGGGGGCCCAATCAGCCCCAGCATTTT.

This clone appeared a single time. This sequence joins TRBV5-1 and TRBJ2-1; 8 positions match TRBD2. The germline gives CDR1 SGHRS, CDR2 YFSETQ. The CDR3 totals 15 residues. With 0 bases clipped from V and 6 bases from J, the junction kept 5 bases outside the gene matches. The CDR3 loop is CASSLVVAGSNEQFF. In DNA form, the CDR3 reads TGCGCCAGCAGCTTGGTAGTAGCGGGGTCCAATGAGCAGTTCTTC.

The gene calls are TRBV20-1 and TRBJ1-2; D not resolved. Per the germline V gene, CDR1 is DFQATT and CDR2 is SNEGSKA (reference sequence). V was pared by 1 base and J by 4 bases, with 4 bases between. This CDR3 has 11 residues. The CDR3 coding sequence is TGCAGTGCTAGAGCCAGCTATGGCTACACCTTC. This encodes CSARASYGYTF.

The CDR3 DNA is TGTGCCAGCAGCCCCGAGATAGGGGCTGGGGCCAACGTCCTGACTTTC. Protein: CASSPEIGAGANVLTF. The chain combines TRBV9 with TRBJ2-6; D may be TRBD1 (5 bases). The CDR3 has 16 amino acids. Germline CDR1 reads SGDLS; CDR2 reads YYNGEE. V lost 4 bases to trimming and J lost 2 bases, with 13 bases between them.